One sample yielded the 14 T cell receptor beta chains listed below, sequenced in a study of shared clonotypes between healthy human individuals. This table comes from immunoSEQ multiplex PCR, and its TCRdb copy is limited to in-frame clones, with some not included. The sample lists about 2.4 million clones; roughly 93% were seen once. Sequencing used naive CD4+ T cells from PBMCs. Subset noted: CD45RA+ positively selected. The origin of the receptors is a man younger than 35 in good health. Some clones in this sample may be carry-over from other donors' samples.

This rearrangement joins TRBV5-1 to TRBJ1-2; D may be TRBD1 (6 bases). V lost 4 bases, J lost 3 bases, and 13 bases lay in between. Germline lookup yields CDR1 SGHRS and CDR2 YFSETQ. The CDR3 runs 14 residues. CDR3 protein: CASSPSGEDYGYTF. CDR3 bases: TGCGCCAGCAGCCCGTCAGGGGAGGACTATGGCTACACCTTC. The full variable domain, rest sourced from reference TRBV5-1 and TRBJ1-2, is KAGVTQTPRYLIKTRGQQVTLSCSPISGHRSVSWYQQTPGQGLQFLFEYFSETQRNKGNFPGRFSGRQFSNSRSEMNVSTLELGDSALYLCASSPSGEDYGYTFGSGTRLTVV.

The CDR3 DNA reads TGTGCCAGCAGCAGTGGGAGCGGGGACTACAATGAGCAGTTCTTC. It encodes CASSSGSGDYNEQFF. The rearrangement uses TRBV2 and TRBJ2-1, with 7 bases aligning to TRBD2. This CDR3 region has 15 residues. Germline values: CDR1 SNHLY, CDR2 FYNNEI. V trimming: 6 bases; J trimming: 3 bases; junction bases outside the gene matches: 8.

The J gene is TRBJ2-1, the V gene TRBV27; 7 bases line up with TRBD1. The germline gives CDR1 MNHEY, CDR2 SMNVEV (reference sequence). J was trimmed by 7 bases and V by 6 bases; bases with no gene match: 24. CDR3 length equals 19 residues. The CDR3 spells CASSPWGNMRQGRQNEQFF. The CDR3 bases are TGTGCCAGCAGCCCTTGGGGAAATATGAGACAGGGCCGTCAGAATGAGCAGTTCTTC.

V usage is TRBV18 and J usage is TRBJ1-4; D is unclear. The CDR3 length is 15 residues. With 5 bases removed from V and 3 bases from J, the gap between germline ends came to 13 bases. CDR1 and CDR2 (germline): KGHSH, LQKENI. The chain's CDR3 is CASSSTAQANEKLFF. The CDR3 nucleotides read TGTGCCAGCTCATCTACAGCCCAGGCTAATGAAAAACTGTTTTTT.

The CDR3 spells CASSGLLGQGEAFF. The CDR3 DNA sequence: TGTGCCAGCAGCGGGCTCCTCGGACAGGGGGAGGCTTTCTTT. The V call is TRBV7-6, the J call TRBJ1-1, with 10 bases that match TRBD1. This CDR3 is 14 amino acids long. The germline V gene encodes CDR1 SGHVS and CDR2 FNYEAQ. V was pared by 5 bases and J by 11 bases, with 11 bases of the junction left unmatched.

This chain links TRBV6-1 with TRBJ2-1, with 14 bases identical to TRBD2. The germline V gene encodes CDR1 MNHNS and CDR2 SASEGT. V trimming: 2 bases; J trimming: 9 bases; junction bases outside the gene matches: 12. The CDR3 extends over 18 amino acids. CDR3 coding DNA: TGTGCCAGCAGTGAAAGGAGGGGGGGACTAGCGGGAGCTGCTGAGCAGTTCTTC. Its translation is CASSERRGGLAGAAEQFF.

V and J are TRBV30 and TRBJ2-1; tentatively, D is TRBD2 (5 bases). Germline V gives CDR1 GTSNPN, CDR2 SVGIG (reference sequence). CDR3 length: 12 amino acids. The CDR3 nucleotides are TGTGTCGCGGGCCCCGGGTACAATGAGCAGTTCTTC. Translated: CVAGPGYNEQFF.

The chain combines TRBV2 with TRBJ1-1; D gene ambiguous. Trimming removed 3 bases at V and 0 bases at J, with 11 bases between. The CDR3 consists of 15 residues. Germline CDR1 and CDR2: SNHLY and FYNNEI. Here the CDR3 reads CASSEDRLMNTEAFF. The CDR3 DNA follows: TGTGCCAGCAGTGAGGACCGCCTCATGAACACTGAAGCTTTCTTT.

This chain links TRBV9 with TRBJ1-2; possibly TRBD1 for D (5 bases). V lost 4 bases and J lost 4, with 14 bases in between. Germline V gene lookup returns CDR1 SGDLS and CDR2 YYNGEE. CDR3 length: 14 amino acids. The CDR3 loop reads CASSPGTSAYGYTF. The CDR3 region has the DNA TGTGCCAGCAGCCCGGGGACTTCTGCCTATGGCTACACCTTC.

J is TRBJ2-5 and V is TRBV18; 7 nucleotides line up with TRBD2. CDR3 size: 14 residues. With 3 bases clipped from V and 2 bases from J, the junction kept 3 bases outside the gene matches. Germline-derived CDR1 and CDR2 are KGHSH and LQKENI. CDR3 sequence reads: CASSPRGGQETQYF. Here the CDR3 DNA reads TGTGCCAGCTCACCGAGGGGAGGGCAAGAGACCCAGTACTTC.

The V call is TRBV27, the J call TRBJ2-3; D gene ambiguous. The CDR3 runs to 17 residues. The germline V gene encodes CDR1 MNHEY and CDR2 SMNVEV (reference sequence). Trimming took 4 bases from V and 0 from J, leaving 17 bases between them. CDR3 sequence: CASSYTGPGFSTDTQYF. DNA of the CDR3: TGTGCCAGCAGTTATACGGGTCCCGGATTTAGCACAGATACGCAGTATTTT.

CDR3 nucleotide sequence: TGCGCCAGCAGCTTCTCACTAGCGGGGAGCGATACGCAGTATTTT. It specifies CASSFSLAGSDTQYF. The chain uses TRBV5-1 and TRBJ2-3; 10 bases map to TRBD2. The germline V gene has CDR1 SGHRS and CDR2 YFSETQ. This CDR3 region has 15 residues. J lost 6 bases, V lost 2 bases, and 6 bases had no gene match.

The V and J genes are TRBV18 and TRBJ2-1, with TRBD2 as a possible D gene (6 bases). The V gene lost 5 bases and the J gene lost 15 bases, with 20 bases spanning the gap. The CDR3 has 13 amino acids. Germline CDR1 reads KGHSH; CDR2 reads LQKENI. The CDR3 sequence is CASSEIRTTPAFF. CDR3 coding DNA: TGTGCCAGCTCAGAAATAAGGACTACCCCTGCGTTCTTC. Looking up the rest from reference TRBV18 and TRBJ2-1 gives the full variable domain: NAGVMQNPRHLVRRRGQEARLRCSPMKGHSHVYWYRQLPEEGLKFMVYLQKENIIDESGMPKERFSAEFPKEGPSILRIQQVVRGDSAAYFCASSEIRTTPAFFGPGTRLTVL.

A word on this clone: Other DNA sequences from this sample encode an identical CDR3 as well. V usage is TRBV28 and J usage is TRBJ2-7; D possibly corresponds to TRBD2 (5 bases). Germline CDR1 MDHEN, CDR2 SYDVKM. The germline V and J ends were trimmed by 5 bases and 5 bases, with 19 bases remaining between them. The CDR3 covers 15 residues. DNA of the CDR3: TGTGCCAGCAGTCCTACGGGCACGGGGAGTCACGAGCAGTACTTC. It codes for CASSPTGTGSHEQYF. Full variable domain (missing parts from reference TRBV28 and TRBJ2-7): DVKVTQSSRYLVKRTGEKVFLECVQDMDHENMFWYRQDPGLGLRLIYFSYDVKMKEKGDIPEGYSVSREKKERFSLILESASTNQTSMYLCASSPTGTGSHEQYFGPGTRLTVT.